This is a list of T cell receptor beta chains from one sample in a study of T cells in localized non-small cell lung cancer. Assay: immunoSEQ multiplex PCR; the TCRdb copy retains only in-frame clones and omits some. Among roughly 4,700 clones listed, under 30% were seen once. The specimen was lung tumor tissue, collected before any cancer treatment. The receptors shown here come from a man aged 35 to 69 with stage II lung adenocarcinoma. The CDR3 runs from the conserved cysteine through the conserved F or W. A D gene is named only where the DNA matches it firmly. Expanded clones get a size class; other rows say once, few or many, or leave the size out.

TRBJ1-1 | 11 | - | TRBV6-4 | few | TGTGCCAGCCACAGGAACACTGAAGCTTTCTTT | CASHRNTEAFF
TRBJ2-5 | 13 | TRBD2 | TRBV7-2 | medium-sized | TGTGCCAGCAGCTACACGGGAGGCGAGACCCAGTACTTC | CASSYTGGETQYF
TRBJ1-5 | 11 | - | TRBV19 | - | TGTGCCAGTAGTACCTCGGGACCCCAGCATTTT | CASSTSGPQHF
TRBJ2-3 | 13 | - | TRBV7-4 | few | TGTGCCAGCAGCTTAGGACTCCCAGATACGCAGTATTTT | CASSLGLPDTQYF
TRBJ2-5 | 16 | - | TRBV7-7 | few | TGTGCCAGCAGCTCTGTCAGGGGAAACCAGTTTGAGACCCAGTACTTC | CASSSVRGNQFETQYF
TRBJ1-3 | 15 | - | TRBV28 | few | TGTGCCAGCAGTTTGGGGTTAGGCCTTGGAAACACCATATATTTT | CASSLGLGLGNTIYF
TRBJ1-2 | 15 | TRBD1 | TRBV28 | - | TGTGCCAGCAGTTCAACCTTGGGACAGATCTATGGCTACACCTTC | CASSSTLGQIYGYTF
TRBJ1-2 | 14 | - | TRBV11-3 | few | TGTGCCAGCAGCTTAGGGTATACAGGACAAAGCTACACCTTC | CASSLGYTGQSYTF
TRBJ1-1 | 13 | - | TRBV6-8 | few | TGTGCCAGCAGTTTCGAGGGTGACACTGAAGCTTTCTTT | CASSFEGDTEAFF
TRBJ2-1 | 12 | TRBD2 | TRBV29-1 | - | TGCAGCGTTGACCGACTAGCTGATGAGCAGTTCTTC | CSVDRLADEQFF
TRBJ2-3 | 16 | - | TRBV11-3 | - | TGTGCCAGCAGCTTGCGACCAGGGGGGAGCACAGATACGCAGTATTTT | CASSLRPGGSTDTQYF
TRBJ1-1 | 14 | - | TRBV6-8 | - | TGTGCCAGCAGTGGCCGCGGGGGTGGAACTGAAGCTTTCTTT | CASSGRGGGTEAFF
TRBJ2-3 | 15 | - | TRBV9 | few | TGTGCCAGCAGCGTAGATGGCGGGAATACAGATACGCAGTATTTT | CASSVDGGNTDTQYF
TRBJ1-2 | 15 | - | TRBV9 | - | TGTGCCAGCAGCGCCTTCGGACGGACGGGCTATGGCTACACCTTC | CASSAFGRTGYGYTF
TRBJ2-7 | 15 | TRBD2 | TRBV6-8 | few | TGTGCCAGCATTAAGACTAGCGGGAGCGGTTACGAGCAGTACTTC | CASIKTSGSGYEQYF
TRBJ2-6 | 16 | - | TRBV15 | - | TGTGCCACCAGCCGCGAAAGAGGAGCTGGGGCCAACGTCCTGACTTTC | CATSRERGAGANVLTF
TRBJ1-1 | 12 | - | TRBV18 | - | TGTGCCAGCTCACTCCCCCCGAGTGAAGCTTTCTTT | CASSLPPSEAFF
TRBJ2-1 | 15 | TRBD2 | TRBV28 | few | TGTGCCAGCAGCCTACTAGCGGGAGGCAACAATGAGCAGTTCTTC | CASSLLAGGNNEQFF
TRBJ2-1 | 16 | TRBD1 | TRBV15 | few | TGTGCCACCAGCAGAGATCTCGGGACAGGGAGGGATGAGCAGTTCTTC | CATSRDLGTGRDEQFF
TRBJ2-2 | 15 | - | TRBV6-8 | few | TGTGCCAGCAGTTACGAACAGCGGAACACCGGGGAGCTGTTTTTT | CASSYEQRNTGELFF
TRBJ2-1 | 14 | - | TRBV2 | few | TGTGCCAGCAGCTCGACTTCTTCCTACAATGAGCAGTTCTTC | CASSSTSSYNEQFF
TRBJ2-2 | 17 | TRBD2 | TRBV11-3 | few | TGTGCCAGCAGCTTAAAGTCTAGCGGGATTAGAACCGGGGAGCTGTTTTTT | CASSLKSSGIRTGELFF
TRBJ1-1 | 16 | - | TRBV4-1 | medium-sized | TGCGCCAGCAGCCAAGTAGACCCCTGGGGCGCGGAGGTAGCTTTCTTT | CASSQVDPWGAEVAFF
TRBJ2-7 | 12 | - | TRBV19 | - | TGTGCCAGTTCAACAGGGTCCTACGAGCAGTACTTC | CASSTGSYEQYF
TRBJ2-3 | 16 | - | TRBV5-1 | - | TGCGCCAGCAGCTTGGATAATCAGGCTAGCACAGATACGCAGTATTTT | CASSLDNQASTDTQYF
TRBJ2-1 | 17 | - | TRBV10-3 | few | TGTGCCATCAGTGAGCCCCCGACGGGAACCTCCTACAATGAGCAGTTCTTC | CAISEPPTGTSYNEQFF
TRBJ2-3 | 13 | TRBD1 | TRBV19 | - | TGTGCCTCCGGACAGGGGGCTCGAGATACGCAGTATTTT | CASGQGARDTQYF
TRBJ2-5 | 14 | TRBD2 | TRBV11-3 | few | TGTGCCAGCAGCCAAGGAGCGGGAGAAGAGACCCAGTACTTC | CASSQGAGEETQYF
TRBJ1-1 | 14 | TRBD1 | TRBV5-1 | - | TGCGCCAGCAGCCGACAGGGGGCAGGTACTGAAGCTTTCTTT | CASSRQGAGTEAFF
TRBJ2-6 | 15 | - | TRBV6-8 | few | TGTGCCATCAGTCAGACTGGTTCTGGGGCCAACGTCCTGACTTTC | CAISQTGSGANVLTF
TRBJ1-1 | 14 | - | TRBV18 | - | TGTGCCAGCTCACCATTAAGGGGAGACACTGAAGCTTTCTTT | CASSPLRGDTEAFF
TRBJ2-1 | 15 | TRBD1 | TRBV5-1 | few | TGCGCCAGCAGCTTGACAGGGGGCAGTGACAATGAGCAGTTCTTC | CASSLTGGSDNEQFF
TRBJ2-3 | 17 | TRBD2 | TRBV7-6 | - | TGTGCCAGCAGCCTTAGACTAGCTAGTCGTGGCACAGATACGCAGTATTTT | CASSLRLASRGTDTQYF
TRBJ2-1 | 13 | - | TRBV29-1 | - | TGCAGCGTTAGTCGCGGGGGCCACAATGAGCAGTTCTTC | CSVSRGGHNEQFF
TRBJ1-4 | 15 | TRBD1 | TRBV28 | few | TGTGCCAGCAGTTCCCGGGACAGGGGCGGAGAAAAACTGTTTTTT | CASSSRDRGGEKLFF
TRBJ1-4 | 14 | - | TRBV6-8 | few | TGTGCCAGCAGTTCGGCAGGAGCTAATGAAAAACTGTTTTTT | CASSSAGANEKLFF
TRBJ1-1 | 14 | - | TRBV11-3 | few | TGTGCCAGCAGCTTGGCGGACGTTAGAGCCGAAGCTTTCTTT | CASSLADVRAEAFF
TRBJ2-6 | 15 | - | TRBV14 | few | TGTGCCAGCAGCCAAGTGGGGACTGGGGCCAACGTCCTGACTTTC | CASSQVGTGANVLTF
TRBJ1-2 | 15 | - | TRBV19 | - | TGTGCCAGTAGTATAGCGGCAGGGGCTAACTATGGCTACACCTTC | CASSIAAGANYGYTF
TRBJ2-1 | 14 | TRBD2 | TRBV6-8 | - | TGTGCCAGCACCCCGGGTAGCGGGAACAATGAGCAGTTCTTC | CASTPGSGNNEQFF
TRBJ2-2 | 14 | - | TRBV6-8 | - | TGTGCCAGCAGTAGTTGGCAGGGTGACGGGGAGCTGTTTTTT | CASSSWQGDGELFF